This T cell receptor (beta chain) was observed in a study of T cell responses to AZD1222 COVID-19 vaccine. Study background: Second doses were pooled across both intervals (about 4 or about 12 weeks).

Sequenced by immunoSEQ multiplex PCR; TCRdb stores in-frame clones only, minus some. The repertoire consists of some 140,000 clones, with approximately 90% occurring once and the leading ten covering more than 5.5%. A note on this clone: Its cognate antigen is unknown.

Whole-study findings and limits: Repertoires in all cases were sampled only once the peak T cell response had passed. The donor cohort was predominantly white British with a female majority, and clonal diversity may have been underestimated.

The sample in question was peripheral blood, obtained on day 0 of AZD1222 vaccination. This TCR derives from an adult in good health.

The CDR3 sequence: CASIGVDTEAFF. The CDR3 nucleotides read TGTGCCAGTATCGGGGTGGACACTGAAGCTTTCTTT. The chain joins TRBV19 to TRBJ1-1; no clear D gene. This CDR3 is 12 amino acids long. The V gene's germline CDR1 is LNHDA and CDR2 SQIVND (reference sequence). The V end lost 7 bases, the J end lost 3 bases, and 9 bases lay between the germline ends.